This entry describes one TCR beta chain. Antigen: not known. Investigators reverse transcribed all isolated RNA, so they sequenced expressed TCRB transcripts. The protocol was immunoSEQ multiplex PCR, while the TCRdb copy is restricted to in-frame clones and leaves out a portion. The sample lists around 56,000 clones, 50% to 55% occurring once. There are 13 residues in the CDR3. Trimming removed 3 bases from V and 5 bases from J; junction bases left unmatched: 2. Germline assignment: CDR1 SGHRS and CDR2 YFSETQ. These data belong to a study of beta chain features in type 1 diabetes. Study conclusions and caveats: Type 1 diabetes patients showed a moderate but significant shortening of TCRB CDR3s in all four CD4+ subsets. Naive, central memory and Treg TCRB repertoires appeared more alike in patients than in healthy donors.

The sequence derives from a woman between 40 and 50 years old with type 1 diabetes. The chain is built from TRBV5-1 and TRBJ2-1, with 7 bases matching TRBD2. Material: Tregs from blood. CDR3 in amino acids: CASSSLADNEQFF. The DNA of the CDR3 is TGCGCCAGCAGCTCCCTAGCGGACAATGAGCAGTTCTTC.